This entry describes one TCR beta chain. The antigen is undetermined. These data belong to a study of cytotoxic CD8 clonotypes in ibrutinib-treated CLL. The CDR3 consists of 15 residues. CDR1 and CDR2 from the germline V gene are LNHDA and SQIVND (reference sequence). Trimming removed 3 bases at V and 1 base at J, with 12 bases between. Sequenced by immunoSEQ multiplex PCR; TCRdb stores in-frame clones only, minus some. The data contain fewer than 300,000 clones, approximately 76% of them singletons. General study findings and limits: Clonality measured at baseline exceeded age-matched healthy donors, tracking circulating CD8+ T-cell counts. Timing of sampling differed between sustained-remission and progressing patients.

Here the sequenced sample was PBMCs, taken at disease progression, from a patient treated with ibrutinib. V is TRBV19 and J is TRBJ1-1; D not certain. This TCR came from a human donor with chronic lymphocytic leukemia. CDR3 DNA: TGTGCCAGTAGTATTGAGGGTAGAGGGAACACTGAAGCTTTCTTT. Amino acids: CASSIEGRGNTEAFF.